The TCR beta chain under discussion was sequenced for a study of blood T cell repertoires in COVID-19. Overall study context: From the United States, Italy and Spain came samples of acute and convalescent COVID-19.

Methods used by the authors: Reference gene primer amplification yielded estimated nucleated cell counts. Sequencing used immunoSEQ multiplex PCR; TCRdb keeps in-frame clones, though not all of them. The V and J calls and clone size were taken over from that table, and D and trimming were inferred from the DNA. Found here are 120,000 or so clones, 70% to 85% of them singletons; the top ten hold around 4.5%. The V gene lost 6 bases and the J gene lost 1 base, with 9 bases spanning the gap. The V gene's germline CDR1 is MNHEY and CDR2 SVGAGI. The CDR3 consists of 13 residues. The sample holds a few counts of this clone.

The chain recombines TRBV6-5 with TRBJ1-1; no clear D. Sequences were obtained from peripheral blood. The receptor was derived from a woman in her 70s with acute or convalescent COVID-19. The CDR3 DNA is TGTGCCAGCAGGGAGGCTACGAACACTGAAGCTTTCTTT. Protein sequence: CASREATNTEAFF.